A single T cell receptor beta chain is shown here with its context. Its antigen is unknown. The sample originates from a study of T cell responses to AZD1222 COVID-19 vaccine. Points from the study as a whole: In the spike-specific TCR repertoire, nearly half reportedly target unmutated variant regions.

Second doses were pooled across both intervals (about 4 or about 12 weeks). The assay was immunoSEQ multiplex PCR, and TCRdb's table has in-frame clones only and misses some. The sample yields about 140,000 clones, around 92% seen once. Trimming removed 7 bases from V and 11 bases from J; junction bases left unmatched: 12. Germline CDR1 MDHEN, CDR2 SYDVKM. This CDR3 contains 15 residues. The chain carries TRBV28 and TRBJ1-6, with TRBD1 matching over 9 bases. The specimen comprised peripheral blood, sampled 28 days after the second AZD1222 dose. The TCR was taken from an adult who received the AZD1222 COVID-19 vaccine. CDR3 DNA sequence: TGTGCCAGCAATACCCCCAACAGGGGGCTAACACCCCTCCACTTT. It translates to CASNTPNRGLTPLHF.